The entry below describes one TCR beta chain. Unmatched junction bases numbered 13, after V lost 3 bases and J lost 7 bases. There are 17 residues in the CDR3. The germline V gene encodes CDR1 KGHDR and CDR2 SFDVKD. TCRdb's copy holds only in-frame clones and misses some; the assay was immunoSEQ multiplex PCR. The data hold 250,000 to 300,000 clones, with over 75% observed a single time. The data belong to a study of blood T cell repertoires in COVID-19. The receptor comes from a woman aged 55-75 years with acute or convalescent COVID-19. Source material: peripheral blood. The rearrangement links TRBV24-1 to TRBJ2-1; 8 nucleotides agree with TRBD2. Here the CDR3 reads CATSDPPGTRKGNEQFF. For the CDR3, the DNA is TGTGCCACCAGTGATCCCCCTGGGACTAGAAAGGGGAATGAGCAGTTCTTC.